This TCR beta chain was recovered during a study of identical twins. The CDR3 has 18 amino acids. Germline V lookup: CDR1 SGHTA, CDR2 FQGNSA. The V segment lost 1 base and the J segment 0 bases; nucleotides outside the gene matches: 7. Healthy Caucasians, and only they, were the donors. Notes on this clonotype: Its target is not known.

General study results and limits: Cord blood's abundant beta clonotypes had fewer insertions, unlike memory repertoires. Within beta out-of-frame sequences, the excess sharing observed between twins was weaker.

TCRdb used MiXCR to reprocess the 5' RACE reads, holding one entry per CDR3 protein. This table has 1.5 million to 2 million distinct CDR3 sequences, about 32% appearing once. The receptor's source is a newborn girl in good health. This chain joins TRBV7-2 and TRBJ1-3; 9 positions agree with TRBD1. The sequenced sample was cord blood. The DNA for the CDR3 is TGTGCCAGCAGCTTAGTGGGACAGGGTCGGAGCTCTGGAAACACCATATATTTT. It translates to CASSLVGQGRSSGNTIYF.